The 17 T cell receptor beta chains below were found in one sample sequenced in a study of response to subunit inactivated influenza vaccine. TCRdb re-derived calls from the RT-PCR reads in MiXCR, one entry per CDR3 protein. Counted here are about 240,000 distinct CDR3 sequences, more than 9% occurring once; the ten biggest clones make up 7.8%. Sequencing used non-naive T cells sorted from PBMCs, obtained roughly 15 days before vaccination. The receptors come from a man aged 50-59 years who received an inactivated influenza vaccine.

The V and J genes are TRBV5-1 and TRBJ1-2; D gene uncertain. The CDR3 is made up of 13 amino acids. CDR1 and CDR2 from the germline V gene are SGHRS and YFSETQ. V was trimmed by 4 bases and J by 8 bases, leaving 15 bases between them. The DNA of the CDR3 is TGCGCCAGCAGCCAGGACCCATCGGGAGGCTACACCTTC. Translated: CASSQDPSGGYTF.

The rearrangement links TRBV4-2 to TRBJ2-7, with 14 bases lining up with TRBD2. With 4 bases clipped from V and 7 bases from J, the junction kept 6 bases outside the gene matches. The CDR3 extends over 15 amino acids. Germline V gene data show CDR1 as LGHNA and CDR2 as YNFKEQ. CDR3 loop: CASSRRTSGGREQYF. CDR3 in DNA: TGTGCCAGCAGCCGCCGGACTAGCGGGGGGAGGGAGCAGTACTTC.

This clonotype was counted between two and nine times. This chain uses TRBV19 with TRBJ2-6; no definite D call. The CDR3 is 14 amino acids. The V and J ends lost 6 bases and 4 bases respectively, with 10 bases between them. Germline V lookup: CDR1 LNHDA, CDR2 SQIVND (reference sequence). The CDR3: CASRWATGANVLTF. CDR3 bases: TGTGCCAGTAGGTGGGCGACCGGGGCCAACGTCCTGACTTTC.

This clonotype was recorded at least ten times. This chain connects TRBV12-3 or TRBV12-4 to TRBJ1-4; D possibly corresponds to TRBD1 (6 bases). Trimming cost V 5 bases and J 6 bases, with 16 bases left between them. The CDR3 covers 15 residues. CDR3 amino acids: CASSSRGLGDEKLFF. Written as DNA, the CDR3 is TGTGCCAGCAGTAGCCGGGGGCTGGGGGATGAAAAACTGTTTTTT.

The rearrangement links TRBV30 to TRBJ2-2; the D is unclear. Trimming cost V 4 bases and J 6 bases, with 12 bases left between them. From germline, CDR1 is GTSNPN and CDR2 SVGIG (reference sequence). CDR3 size: 13 residues. In DNA form, the CDR3 reads TGTGCCTGGATGGTCCAGGCTGCCGGGGAGCTGTTTTTT. This codes for CAWMVQAAGELFF.

This chain uses TRBV12-5 with TRBJ2-1; 14 nucleotides agree with TRBD2. This CDR3 spans 17 amino acids. V lost 4 bases to trimming and J lost 8 bases; unmatched junction nucleotides: 10. Germline values: CDR1 LGHNT, CDR2 FRNRAP. CDR3 sequence reads: CASGWRGTSGSLDEQFF. DNA of the CDR3: TGTGCTAGTGGTTGGCGAGGGACTAGCGGGAGTTTGGATGAGCAGTTCTTC. The entire variable domain, with the rest obtained from reference TRBV12-5 and TRBJ2-1, is as follows: DARVTQTPRHKVTEMGQEVTMRCQPILGHNTVFWYRQTMMQGLELLAYFRNRAPLDDSGMPKDRFSAEMPDATLATLKIQPSEPRDSAVYFCASGWRGTSGSLDEQFFGPGTRLTVL.

The rearrangement links TRBV11-2 to TRBJ2-1, with 10 nucleotides matching TRBD1. The CDR3 length is 15 residues. The V and J ends lost 6 bases and 5 bases, in that order; junction bases with no gene match: 7. Germline V gene lookup returns CDR1 SGHAT and CDR2 FQNNGV. The CDR3 DNA reads as TGTGCCAGCAGACTCCCCGGGACAGGGGACAATGAGCAGTTCTTC. Protein sequence: CASRLPGTGDNEQFF.

There are a few counts of this clonotype. The chain combines TRBV19 with TRBJ2-7, with D tentatively TRBD1 or TRBD2 (6 bases each). This CDR3 comprises 12 residues. Trimming stripped 7 bases from V and 6 bases from J, with 13 bases between. Germline assignment: CDR1 LNHDA and CDR2 SQIVND (reference sequence). Here the CDR3 reads CASNRGQGEQYF. For the CDR3, the DNA is TGTGCCAGTAATCGGGGGCAGGGCGAGCAGTACTTC.

This sequence joins TRBV29-1 and TRBJ1-4, with D unresolved. V was trimmed by 4 bases and J by 14 bases, leaving 11 bases between them. The germline CDR1 and CDR2 sequences are SQVTM and ANQGSEA. The CDR3 extends over 10 amino acids. The CDR3 region has the DNA TGCAGCGTTGGAGAAAAGCAGCTGTTTTTT. This encodes CSVGEKQLFF.

The chain has TRBV25-1 and TRBJ2-1; 8 nucleotides match TRBD2. CDR1 and CDR2 from the germline V gene are MGHDK and SYGVNS. The length of the CDR3 is 15 residues. The V segment lost 4 bases and the J segment 8 bases; nucleotides outside the gene matches: 10. The CDR3 DNA reads as TGTGCCAGCAGTGGGGCCCGGGGGGGGATCGATGAGCAGTTCTTC. It translates to CASSGARGGIDEQFF.

This clonotype was counted many times. This chain connects TRBV15 to TRBJ1-5; a possible D gene is TRBD1 (5 bases). Germline V gives CDR1 LNHNV, CDR2 YYDKDF (reference sequence). CDR3 length: 17 residues. Trimming removed 4 bases from V and 1 base from J, with 17 bases in between. The CDR3 loop reads CATSKDQGTVSNQPQHF. The CDR3 coding sequence is TGTGCCACCAGCAAAGATCAGGGTACAGTGAGCAATCAGCCCCAGCATTTT. Full variable domain (outside the CDR3, taken from reference TRBV15 and TRBJ1-5): DAMVIQNPRYQVTQFGKPVTLSCSQTLNHNVMYWYQQKSSQAPKLLFHYYDKDFNNEADTPDNFQSRRPNTSFCFLDIRSPGLGDTAMYLCATSKDQGTVSNQPQHFGDGTRLSIL.

The table lists this clonotype with many counts. The rearrangement uses TRBV12-3 or TRBV12-4 and TRBJ1-5; D is uncertain. V dropped 0 bases and J dropped 5 bases, with 8 bases sitting between them. The CDR3 loop spans 14 amino acids. The CDR3 DNA reads TGTGCCAGCAGTTTAGCGCTCGTGGATCAGCCCCAGCATTTT. It translates to CASSLALVDQPQHF.

This clonotype was detected only a few times. V is TRBV5-1 and J is TRBJ2-2; 8 positions match TRBD2. The V and J ends lost 5 bases and 4 bases, in that order; junction bases with no gene match: 4. The CDR3 covers 14 residues. Germline values: CDR1 SGHRS, CDR2 YFSETQ. The CDR3 loop reads CASSTTSATGELFF. The CDR3 coding sequence is TGCGCCAGCAGTACGACTAGCGCCACCGGGGAGCTGTTTTTT.

This clonotype has more than one count but fewer than ten. J is TRBJ1-1 and V is TRBV7-9; D is ambiguous. Germline V gene sequence: CDR1 SEHNR, CDR2 FQNEAQ (reference sequence). The ends were cut back, 2 bases at V and 5 bases at J, with 12 bases in the middle. CDR3 length: 14 residues. The CDR3 nucleotides read TGTGCCAGCAGCTTATATCCAGATAAGACTGAAGCTTTCTTT. Protein: CASSLYPDKTEAFF.

This chain connects TRBV2 to TRBJ1-1; D perhaps matches TRBD1 (6 bases). Germline CDR1 SNHLY, CDR2 FYNNEI. The CDR3 covers 11 residues. Trimming took 9 bases from V and 10 from J, leaving 15 bases between them. CDR3 nucleotide sequence: TGTGCCAGAAGGTCGGACAGTCTAGCTTTCTTT. Translation: CARRSDSLAFF.

By sample fraction, this clonotype is medium-sized. V gene TRBV7-2 combines with J gene TRBJ2-7; D is ambiguous. The length of the CDR3 is 14 residues. Germline V gene data show CDR1 as SGHTA and CDR2 as FQGNSA. The V and J ends lost 1 base and 5 bases respectively, with 12 bases between them. This CDR3 is CASSLVGVGNEQYF. The CDR3 nucleotides read TGTGCCAGCAGCTTAGTGGGTGTGGGGAACGAGCAGTACTTC.

The chain couples TRBV20-1 to TRBJ2-7; TRBD1 matches at 7 bases. Germline V gene data show CDR1 as DFQATT and CDR2 as SNEGSKA (reference sequence). V shed 0 bases and J 1 base; nucleotides not matched to a gene: 9. The CDR3 has 16 residues. CDR3 nucleotides: TGCAGTGCTAGAGATTGGCGGCAGGGGGAATCCTACGAGCAGTACTTC. This sequence encodes CSARDWRQGESYEQYF.